This entry describes one TCR beta chain. Sequencing was performed with immunoSEQ multiplex PCR; in TCRdb, only in-frame clones are kept and a portion is missing. The repertoire holds 250,000 or so clones, with 85% as singletons. This entry is derived from a study of blood T cell repertoires in COVID-19. Cohorts were based on clinical histories the participants reported. Germline-derived CDR1 and CDR2 are MRHNA and SNTAGT. V lost 0 bases, J lost 5 bases, and 4 bases stayed unmatched. The CDR3 length is 16 residues. The sequence derives from a woman aged 45 to 65 who had been exposed to COVID-19. The chain carries TRBV6-4 and TRBJ2-2, with 9 bases aligning to TRBD1. Input material: PBMCs or T cells enriched from blood (not recorded which). The CDR3 nucleotides are TGTGCCAGCAGTGACTCGGCCGGACAGGGGACCGGGGAGCTGTTTTTT. Residues: CASSDSAGQGTGELFF.